This paragraph reports one T cell receptor (beta chain). The sample comes from a study of blood T cell repertoires in COVID-19. As for the study in general: The origin of the acute and convalescent COVID-19 samples was the United States, Italy and Spain. PBMCs, B-cell-depleted T cells, or T cells provided the cDNA or gDNA that made up the material.

Per the original data handling: Amplification from reference gene primers served as the basis for estimated nucleated cell counts. Repertoires were generated with immunoSEQ multiplex PCR, while TCRdb's copy carries only in-frame clones and drops some. The DNA gave D and trimming, while V, J and clone size come from that table. The data show 350,000 to 550,000 clones, nearly 90% seen once. The CDR3 extends over 15 amino acids. The ends were cut back, 1 base at V and 3 bases at J, with 10 bases in the middle. Germline CDR1 SGHVS, CDR2 FQNEAQ. Sequencing used PBMCs or T cells enriched from blood (not recorded which). The V and J genes are TRBV7-8 and TRBJ1-5; D not resolved. The sequence was collected from a woman aged 18-29 years with acute COVID-19. In DNA form, the CDR3 reads TGTGCCAGCAGCTTAGTCGAATCGGTCAATCAGCCCCAGCATTTT. Its protein is CASSLVESVNQPQHF.